Following are 31 T cell receptor beta chains from one sample sequenced in a study of shared T cell receptors in the human thymus. Using immunoSEQ multiplex PCR, the repertoire was profiled, and TCRdb retains in-frame clones only, with some absent. The sample yields hundreds of thousands of clones, 70% to 90% seen once. The same sample was also used in a study of human thymus T cells.

Sequencing used thymocytes. These TCRs come from a boy under three years old with a congenital heart defect.

V usage is TRBV15 and J usage is TRBJ2-3, with 10 bases fitting TRBD2. Germline V lookup: CDR1 LNHNV, CDR2 YYDKDF (reference sequence). The CDR3 has 17 residues. Trimming at V came to 1 base and at J to 0 bases, leaving 4 bases not matched to a gene. The CDR3 DNA follows: TGTGCCACCAGCAGAGTTAGCGGGGGGCATAGCACAGATACGCAGTATTTT. It translates to CATSRVSGGHSTDTQYF.

This clone turned up a few times. The chain couples TRBV27 to TRBJ2-7, with 8 positions matching TRBD2. From germline, CDR1 is MNHEY and CDR2 SMNVEV (reference sequence). V dropped 5 bases and J dropped 7; count of bases not matched to a gene: 10. The length of the CDR3 is 14 residues. The CDR3 spells CASSPGGPRGEQYF. The CDR3 nucleotides read TGTGCCAGCAGTCCGGGAGGGCCGCGGGGGGAGCAGTACTTC.

The gene calls are TRBV30 and TRBJ2-1; 14 bases map to TRBD2. The CDR3 length is 18 residues. V lost 4 bases and J lost 3; bases outside the gene matches: 11. Germline CDR1 and CDR2: GTSNPN and SVGIG (reference sequence). CDR3 bases: TGTGCCTGGACAGAACTTCACGGGACTAGCGGGGGCTACAATGAGCAGTTCTTC. This codes for CAWTELHGTSGGYNEQFF.

J is TRBJ2-7 and V is TRBV6-1, with 8 bases fitting TRBD2. Unmatched junction bases numbered 10, after V lost 8 bases and J lost 4 bases. Germline V gives CDR1 MNHNS, CDR2 SASEGT. The CDR3 is 14 amino acids. The CDR3: CASDGLAGSYEQYF. CDR3 nucleotide sequence: TGTGCCAGCGATGGGCTAGCGGGCTCGTACGAGCAGTACTTC.

The chain carries TRBV4-3 and TRBJ2-7; D gene uncertain. Between the trimmed V and J ends, which lost 0 bases and 2 bases, there was a span of 5 bases. The germline CDR1 and CDR2 sequences are LGHNA and YSLEER. The CDR3 is 13 amino acids. CDR3 protein: CASSQERAYEQYF. The CDR3 DNA is TGCGCCAGCAGCCAAGAAAGAGCCTACGAGCAGTACTTC.

V and J are TRBV2 and TRBJ2-7; D not certain. Germline-derived CDR1 and CDR2 are SNHLY and FYNNEI. The V gene lost 3 bases and the J gene lost 1 base, with 13 bases spanning the gap. The CDR3 loop spans 15 amino acids. The CDR3 loop reads CASSEGPNQSYEQYF. The CDR3 nucleotides are TGTGCCAGCAGTGAGGGCCCAAACCAATCCTACGAGCAGTACTTC. Based on the CDR3 plus reference TRBV2 and TRBJ2-7, the full variable domain is EPEVTQTPSHQVTQMGQEVILRCVPISNHLYFYWYRQILGQKVEFLVSFYNNEISEKSEIFDDQFSVERPDGSNFTLKIRSTKLEDSAMYFCASSEGPNQSYEQYFGPGTRLTVT.

V gene TRBV19 combines with J gene TRBJ1-1; D may be TRBD1 (5 bases). CDR3 length: 15 residues. V shed 7 bases and J shed 3 bases, with 18 bases lying between them. Germline CDR1 is LNHDA and CDR2 is SQIVND (reference sequence). The CDR3 here is CASNLSKGPDTEAFF. The CDR3 DNA sequence: TGTGCCAGTAATTTATCGAAGGGGCCGGACACTGAAGCTTTCTTT. Variable domain in full (rest from reference TRBV19 and TRBJ1-1): DGGITQSPKYLFRKEGQNVTLSCEQNLNHDAMYWYRQDPGQGLRLIYYSQIVNDFQKGDIAEGYSVSREKKESFPLTVTSAQKNPTAFYLCASNLSKGPDTEAFFGQGTRLTVV.

The rearrangement joins TRBV4-1 to TRBJ2-1; tentatively, D is TRBD2 (6 bases). This CDR3 is built from 17 residues. The V and J ends lost 0 bases and 6 bases respectively, with 18 bases between them. The germline CDR1 and CDR2 sequences are MGHRA and YSYEKL. For the CDR3, the DNA is TGCGCCAGCAGCCAAGATAACGGGGACTGGAATGGCAATGAGCAGTTCTTC. Protein: CASSQDNGDWNGNEQFF.

J is TRBJ1-2 and V is TRBV11-2, with 7 bases matching TRBD1. J gave up 8 bases and V 5 bases, and 8 bases lay outside the gene matches. The CDR3 has 13 residues. Per the germline V gene, CDR1 is SGHAT and CDR2 is FQNNGV. The CDR3 bases are TGTGCCAGCAGCCCAGACAGGGTAGAAGGCTACACCTTC. Amino acids: CASSPDRVEGYTF.

J is TRBJ2-1 and V is TRBV5-1, with a tentative D call TRBD2 (6 bases). The germline V and J ends were trimmed by 5 bases and 1 base, with 25 bases remaining between them. CDR1 is SGHRS, CDR2 YFSETQ, per germline. The CDR3 loop spans 19 amino acids. The DNA for the CDR3 is TGCGCCAGCAGTTTCTGGGACGGCGGGGTCACTAGGTCCTACAATGAGCAGTTCTTC. This codes for CASSFWDGGVTRSYNEQFF.

This clone has just a few counts. V usage is TRBV4-3 and J usage is TRBJ2-7; the D gene is possibly TRBD2 (6 bases). This CDR3 has 14 residues. Trimming removed 3 bases at V and 5 bases at J, with 14 bases between. Germline CDR1 reads LGHNA; CDR2 reads YSLEER. The CDR3 DNA is TGCGCCAGCAGCCAGAGGAGGGCCGAGCACGAGCAGTACTTC. Protein: CASSQRRAEHEQYF.

The chain links TRBV7-9 to TRBJ2-2; 9 positions match TRBD1. Germline CDR1 is SEHNR and CDR2 is FQNEAQ (reference sequence). V gave up 6 bases and J gave up 4 bases; unmatched junction bases: 9. The CDR3 runs to 16 residues. The chain's CDR3 is CASSFTGGAGTGELFF. CDR3 DNA: TGTGCCAGCAGTTTTACAGGGGGCGCGGGCACCGGGGAGCTGTTTTTT.

The CDR3, as DNA: TGTGCCAGCAGCGCACGCCGGGATTCCGTCTACAATGAGCAGTTCTTC. Protein sequence: CASSARRDSVYNEQFF. This chain uses TRBV9 with TRBJ2-1; D perhaps matches TRBD2 (5 bases). The V and J ends lost 3 bases and 3 bases respectively, with 16 bases between them. CDR1 and CDR2 from the germline V gene are SGDLS and YYNGEE. The CDR3 has 16 residues.

The DNA for the CDR3 is TGTGCCAGCAGCCAGGGGCCGTACGCTGAAGCTTTCTTT. Translated: CASSQGPYAEAFF. This chain links TRBV14 with TRBJ1-1; possibly TRBD1 for D (5 bases). The V end lost 3 bases, the J end lost 6 bases, and 11 bases lay between the germline ends. Germline V gene lookup returns CDR1 SGHDN and CDR2 FVKESK. The CDR3 is made up of 13 amino acids.

The chain recombines TRBV15 with TRBJ1-2; D is unclear. Trimming stripped 2 bases from V and 7 bases from J, with 23 bases between. The CDR3 covers 17 residues. Germline V CDR1 and CDR2: LNHNV, YYDKDF (reference sequence). For the CDR3, the DNA is TGTGCCACCAGCAGAAAACCGAAACGACGGAGGGTATTTGGCTACACCTTC. Protein sequence: CATSRKPKRRRVFGYTF.

The chain links TRBV12-2 to TRBJ2-4; TRBD2 is the table's D call, not checked against the DNA. TRBV12-2 is a pseudogene. The CDR3 covers 18 residues. The CDR3 nucleotides read TGTGCAAGTCGCTTCCGGGGGATTGCGGGGTTAGCCAAAAACATTCAGTACTTC. As protein: CASRFRGIAGLAKNIQYF.

The rearrangement joins TRBV6-5 to TRBJ2-5; 7 bases are shared with TRBD2. The CDR3 covers 14 residues. With 6 bases clipped from V and 5 bases from J, the junction kept 9 bases outside the gene matches. Germline V gene sequence: CDR1 MNHEY, CDR2 SVGAGI. The CDR3 region has the DNA TGTGCCAGCAGCCCGGATCGGGAGGAGGAGACCCAGTACTTC. Protein product: CASSPDREEETQYF.

The rearrangement joins TRBV14 to TRBJ2-1, with D maybe TRBD2 (5 bases). Trimming took off 0 bases at V and 3 bases at J, with 15 bases between the two ends. Germline lookup yields CDR1 SGHDN and CDR2 FVKESK. The CDR3 runs 17 residues. The CDR3 here is CASSQDRSRGFYNEQFF. The CDR3, as DNA: TGTGCCAGCAGCCAAGATCGGAGTCGGGGATTCTACAATGAGCAGTTCTTC.

The chain uses TRBV6-5 and TRBJ2-3; 8 nucleotides agree with TRBD1. The CDR3 sequence is 15 residues long. Germline assignment: CDR1 MNHEY and CDR2 SVGAGI. V shed 3 bases, J shed 2 bases, and the junction held 4 bases outside the gene matches. The CDR3 here is CASSYGQGNTDTQYF. The DNA for the CDR3 is TGTGCCAGCAGTTATGGACAGGGAAACACAGATACGCAGTATTTT.

The chain links TRBV6-5 to TRBJ1-5; D uncertain. Per germline, CDR1 MNHEY and CDR2 SVGAGI. Trimming left V 6 bases short and J 5 bases short, with 8 bases between. This CDR3 has 12 amino acids. In DNA form, the CDR3 reads TGTGCCAGCAGCGAGCGCGATCAGCCCCAGCATTTT. This encodes CASSERDQPQHF.

In DNA form, the CDR3 reads TGTGCCAGCAGCCCGCGGAGCCAAGAGACCCAGTACTTC. Translating gives CASSPRSQETQYF. V gene TRBV11-3 combines with J gene TRBJ2-5; D is undetermined. Germline lookup yields CDR1 SGHNT and CDR2 YENEEA. This CDR3 is built from 13 residues. The V end lost 5 bases, the J end lost 1 base, and 8 bases lay between the germline ends.

The chain joins TRBV28 to TRBJ1-2; TRBD1 matches at 8 bases. V lost 6 bases to trimming and J lost 7 bases; unmatched junction nucleotides: 10. The CDR3 extends over 14 amino acids. Germline CDR1 and CDR2: MDHEN and SYDVKM. CDR3 in DNA: TGTGCCAGCAGCTACCAGGACAGGGCGGGTGGCTACACCTTC. Translated: CASSYQDRAGGYTF.

The CDR3 here is CASSPRQGNQPQHF. For the CDR3, the DNA is TGTGCCAGCAGCCCCCGTCAGGGCAATCAGCCCCAGCATTTT. This chain links TRBV7-2 with TRBJ1-5; no clear D gene. The V gene lost 5 bases and the J gene lost 2 bases, with 10 bases spanning the gap. Germline lookup yields CDR1 SGHTA and CDR2 FQGNSA. The CDR3 is made up of 14 amino acids.

This chain links TRBV13 with TRBJ2-5, with a weak D call TRBD2 (5 bases). The length of the CDR3 is 16 residues. Germline V gene data show CDR1 as PRHDT and CDR2 as FYEKMQ (reference sequence). With 2 bases removed from V and 1 base from J, the gap between germline ends came to 14 bases. DNA for the CDR3: TGTGCCAGCAGCTTATCCTGGCCGGACTTCCAAGAGACCCAGTACTTC. Translating gives CASSLSWPDFQETQYF.

The V gene is TRBV29-1, the J gene TRBJ2-3; TRBD1 agrees at 7 bases. The CDR3 consists of 15 residues. Losses at the gene ends were 1 base for V and 3 bases for J; bases not matched to a gene: 7. Germline CDR1 SQVTM, CDR2 ANQGSEA. The CDR3 here is CSVEGRGPGTDTQYF. CDR3 in DNA: TGCAGCGTTGAAGGTAGGGGGCCTGGGACAGATACGCAGTATTTT.

The chain has TRBV15 and TRBJ2-1; TRBD2 aligns across 10 bases. CDR1 LNHNV and CDR2 YYDKDF come from the germline V gene (reference sequence). This CDR3 is built from 14 residues. Trimming took 8 bases from V and 4 from J; bases not matched to a gene: 5. The CDR3 nucleotides read TGTGCCACCGGGACTAGCGTTGGATACAATGAGCAGTTCTTC. Translated, it gives CATGTSVGYNEQFF.

V gene TRBV25-1 combines with J gene TRBJ2-3; 14 nucleotides align to TRBD2. J was trimmed by 8 bases and V by 4 bases; bases with no gene match: 8. The CDR3 spans 16 residues. CDR1 MGHDK and CDR2 SYGVNS come from the germline V gene. In DNA form, the CDR3 reads TGTGCCAGCAGTGCTCCGGGACTAGCGGGGGCGGGTACGCAGTATTTT. Translation: CASSAPGLAGAGTQYF. Filled out from reference TRBV25-1 and TRBJ2-3, the complete variable domain reads EADIYQTPRYLVIGTGKKITLECSQTMGHDKMYWYQQDPGMELHLIHYSYGVNSTEKGDLSSESTVSRIRTEHFPLTLESARPSHTSQYLCASSAPGLAGAGTQYFGPGTRLTVL.

The rearrangement joins TRBV19 to TRBJ2-3, with TRBD2 identical over 7 bases. The CDR3 contains 14 residues. Trimming took 7 bases from V and 2 from J; bases not matched to a gene: 6. The germline CDR1 and CDR2 sequences are LNHDA and SQIVND (reference sequence). As DNA, the CDR3 is TGTGCCAGTACCGCGGGGGAGGTCACAGATACGCAGTATTTT. Translated, it gives CASTAGEVTDTQYF. Full variable domain (outside the CDR3, taken from reference TRBV19 and TRBJ2-3): DGGITQSPKYLFRKEGQNVTLSCEQNLNHDAMYWYRQDPGQGLRLIYYSQIVNDFQKGDIAEGYSVSREKKESFPLTVTSAQKNPTAFYLCASTAGEVTDTQYFGPGTRLTVL.

The gene calls are TRBV5-1 and TRBJ1-1; D may be TRBD1 (6 bases). Germline V gene sequence: CDR1 SGHRS, CDR2 YFSETQ. The CDR3 consists of 18 residues. The V end lost 3 bases, the J end lost 0 bases, and 21 bases lay between the germline ends. The DNA for the CDR3 is TGCGCCAGCAGCTCGCCCAGGGGCCCGAGGGAGTTGAACACTGAAGCTTTCTTT. Protein sequence: CASSSPRGPRELNTEAFF.

This chain connects TRBV28 to TRBJ2-1; 15 positions match TRBD2. V lost 2 bases to trimming and J lost 9 bases; unmatched junction nucleotides: 17. CDR1 is MDHEN and CDR2 is SYDVKM in the germline V gene. This CDR3 has 20 residues. DNA of the CDR3: TGTGCCAGCAGTTTAACGCCAAAGAGGACTAGCGGGAGGGCCGTCAGTGAGCAGTTCTTC. Translating gives CASSLTPKRTSGRAVSEQFF.

CDR3 region: CAGSHRQGQETQYF. The CDR3 nucleotides are TGTGCCGGGTCCCATAGGCAGGGGCAAGAGACCCAGTACTTC. The chain combines TRBV6-5 with TRBJ2-5; D perhaps matches TRBD1 (6 bases). This CDR3 has 14 residues. Germline CDR1 reads MNHEY; CDR2 reads SVGAGI. Trimming removed 11 bases from V and 2 bases from J, with 18 bases in between.